Listed below are T cell receptor beta chains from one sample, sequenced in a study of blood T cell repertoires in COVID-19. Measured with immunoSEQ multiplex PCR; TCRdb has only the in-frame clones, and not every one. Of approximately 200,000 clones listed, 84% were seen once; the top ten hold over 9.5%. Source material: peripheral blood. The receptors originated from a woman aged 80 or older with COVID-19, enrolled during active disease. The CDR3 runs from the conserved cysteine through the conserved F or W. The D gene is left open where the match is weak. Clone size appears in some rows only: once, few, many, or a class for an expanded clone.

J	D	size	V	CDR3	DNA
TRBJ2-2	-	-	TRBV3-1/TRBV3-2	CASSQGTSTGELFF	TGTGCCAGCAGCCAAGGGACTTCCACCGGGGAGCTGTTTTTT
TRBJ1-3	-	-	TRBV28	CASSGGGSGNTIYF	TGTGCCAGCAGTGGGGGGGGCTCTGGAAACACCATATATTTT
TRBJ1-1	-	-	TRBV18	CASSWTPNTEAFF	TGTGCCAGCTCCTGGACACCGAACACTGAAGCTTTCTTT
TRBJ2-1	TRBD2	-	TRBV2	CASRTGGPSYNEQFF	TGTGCCAGCAGAACGGGGGGGCCCTCCTACAATGAGCAGTTCTTC
TRBJ2-2	TRBD1	-	TRBV10-3	CAIRTGGGGTGELFF	TGTGCCATCAGAACAGGGGGCGGTGGAACCGGGGAGCTGTTTTTT
TRBJ1-5	-	-	TRBV24-1	CATSDSGYGAGQPQHF	TGTGCCACCAGTGATTCGGGGTACGGAGCGGGCCAGCCCCAGCATTTT
TRBJ1-1	-	-	TRBV18	CASSPYGGENTEAFF	TGTGCCAGCTCCCCCTATGGGGGCGAGAACACTGAAGCTTTCTTT
TRBJ2-5	-	once	TRBV5-1	CASSGSGETQYF	TGCGCCAGCTCAGGGTCTGGGGAGACCCAGTACTTC
TRBJ2-2	TRBD1	-	TRBV19	CASSTGTWDREKTGELFF	TGTGCCAGTAGTACGGGGACATGGGACAGGGAAAAAACCGGGGAGCTGTTTTTT
TRBJ1-6	-	-	TRBV4-3	CASSQDVQGIGSPLHF	TGCGCCAGCAGCCAAGATGTCCAGGGGATCGGCTCACCCCTCCACTTT
TRBJ2-1	TRBD2	-	TRBV19	CASSIGQRGGYREQFF	TGTGCCAGTAGTATAGGTCAGCGGGGGGGCTATAGAGAGCAGTTCTTC
TRBJ2-1	TRBD1	-	TRBV5-1	CASSLDRGLHNEQFF	TGCGCCAGCAGCTTGGACAGGGGGCTACACAATGAGCAGTTCTTC
TRBJ2-7	TRBD2	-	TRBV6-5	CASSYEAGGPDDEQYF	TGTGCCAGCAGTTACGAGGCGGGGGGCCCCGACGACGAGCAGTACTTC
TRBJ2-3	TRBD2	-	TRBV3-1/TRBV3-2	CASSLSGGAQDTQYF	TGTGCCAGCAGCCTTAGCGGGGGGGCCCAAGATACGCAGTATTTT